The present entry profiles one T cell receptor (beta chain) with its context. Antigen specificity is unknown. The entry originates in a study of blood T cells in healthy people across ages. Study-level findings and limits: Among long-lived donors, naive CD4+ cells were more numerous and diversity higher than in aged donors.

The V and J ends lost 0 bases and 5 bases respectively, with 25 bases between them. Germline V gives CDR1 GTSNPN, CDR2 SVGIG (reference sequence). The CDR3 extends over 18 amino acids. The use of a sample-barcoded 5' primer and a J-beta primer mix characterized a second PCR of roughly 7 to 11 cycles. TCRdb reprocessed the 5' RACE reads via MiXCR and lists one record per CDR3 protein. This table holds 1,800,000 or so distinct CDR3 sequences, around 40% found once. The material sequenced was blood. The receptor was isolated from a human donor in good health. The V gene is TRBV30, the J gene TRBJ1-2; D may be TRBD1 (5 bases). Here the CDR3 reads CAWSVFSVGGLGGYGYTF. The CDR3 DNA is TGTGCCTGGAGTGTATTCTCAGTGGGGGGACTGGGGGGATATGGCTACACCTTC.